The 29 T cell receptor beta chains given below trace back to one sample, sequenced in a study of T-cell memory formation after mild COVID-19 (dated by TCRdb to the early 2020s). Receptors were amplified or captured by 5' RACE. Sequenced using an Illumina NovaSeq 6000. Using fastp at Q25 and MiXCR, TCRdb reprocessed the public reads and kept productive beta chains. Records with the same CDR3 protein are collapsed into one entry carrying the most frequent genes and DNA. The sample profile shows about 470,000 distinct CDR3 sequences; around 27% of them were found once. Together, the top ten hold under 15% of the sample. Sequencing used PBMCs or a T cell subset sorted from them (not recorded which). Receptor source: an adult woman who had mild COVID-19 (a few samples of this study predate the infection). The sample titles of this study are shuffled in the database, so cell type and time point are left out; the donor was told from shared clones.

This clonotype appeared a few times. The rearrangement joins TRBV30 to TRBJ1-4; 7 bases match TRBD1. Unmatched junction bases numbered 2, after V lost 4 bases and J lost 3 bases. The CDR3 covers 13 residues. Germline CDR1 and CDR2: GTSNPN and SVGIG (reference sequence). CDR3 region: CAWTGTANEKLFF. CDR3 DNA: TGTGCCTGGACCGGGACAGCTAATGAAAAACTGTTTTTT. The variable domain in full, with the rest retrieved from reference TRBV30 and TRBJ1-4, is SQTIHQWPATLVQPVGSPLSLECTVEGTSNPNLYWYRQAAGRGLQLLFYSVGIGQISSEVPQNLSASRPQDRQFILSSKKLLLSDSGFYLCAWTGTANEKLFFGSGTQLSVL.

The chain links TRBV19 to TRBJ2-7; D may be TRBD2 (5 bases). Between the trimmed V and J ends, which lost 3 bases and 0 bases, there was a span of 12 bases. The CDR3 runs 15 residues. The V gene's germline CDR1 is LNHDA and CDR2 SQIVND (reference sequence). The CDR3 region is CASSIALGSSYEQYF. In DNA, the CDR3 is TGTGCCAGTAGTATTGCGTTGGGGAGCTCCTACGAGCAGTACTTC. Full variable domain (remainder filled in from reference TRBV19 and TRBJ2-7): DGGITQSPKYLFRKEGQNVTLSCEQNLNHDAMYWYRQDPGQGLRLIYYSQIVNDFQKGDIAEGYSVSREKKESFPLTVTSAQKNPTAFYLCASSIALGSSYEQYFGPGTRLTVT.

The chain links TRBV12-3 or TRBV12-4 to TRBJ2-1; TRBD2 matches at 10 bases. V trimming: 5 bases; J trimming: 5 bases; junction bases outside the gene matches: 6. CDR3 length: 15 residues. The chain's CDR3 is CASSPGLAPHNEQFF. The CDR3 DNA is TGTGCCAGCAGTCCGGGACTAGCGCCACACAATGAGCAGTTCTTC.

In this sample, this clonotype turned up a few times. CDR3 protein: CASSLMAGTPREAFF. The CDR3 DNA reads TGTGCCAGCAGCTTAATGGCAGGGACTCCGCGAGAAGCTTTCTTT. The chain employs TRBV7-3 and TRBJ1-1, with D perhaps TRBD1 (5 bases). This CDR3 is 15 amino acids long. V gave up 1 base and J gave up 8 bases, with 17 bases separating them. Germline V CDR1 and CDR2: SGHTA, FQGTGA.

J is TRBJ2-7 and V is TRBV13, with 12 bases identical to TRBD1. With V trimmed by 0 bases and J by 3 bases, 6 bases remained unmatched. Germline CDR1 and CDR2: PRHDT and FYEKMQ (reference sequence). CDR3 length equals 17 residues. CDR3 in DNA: TGTGCCAGCAGCTTAGGGTCCGGGACAGGGGGCTTCTACGAGCAGTACTTC. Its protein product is CASSLGSGTGGFYEQYF.

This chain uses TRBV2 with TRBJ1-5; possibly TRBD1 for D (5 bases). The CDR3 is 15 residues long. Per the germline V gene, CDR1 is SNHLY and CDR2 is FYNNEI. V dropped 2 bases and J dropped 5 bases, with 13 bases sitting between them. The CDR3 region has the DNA TGTGCCAGCAGTGAACAGGCAGGGAGGTATCAGCCCCAGCATTTT. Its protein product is CASSEQAGRYQPQHF.

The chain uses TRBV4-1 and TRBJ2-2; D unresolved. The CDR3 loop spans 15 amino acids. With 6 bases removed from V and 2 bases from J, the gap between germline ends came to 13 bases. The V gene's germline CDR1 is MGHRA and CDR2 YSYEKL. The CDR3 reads CASRPMISNTGELFF. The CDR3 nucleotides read TGCGCCAGCAGGCCAATGATCTCCAACACCGGGGAGCTGTTTTTT.

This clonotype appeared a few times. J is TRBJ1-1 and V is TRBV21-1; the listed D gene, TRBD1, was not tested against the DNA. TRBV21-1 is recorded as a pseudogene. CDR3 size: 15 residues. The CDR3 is CASSEHRVGNTEAFF. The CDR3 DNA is TGTGCCAGCAGCGAACACAGGGTCGGGAACACTGAAGCTTTCTTT.

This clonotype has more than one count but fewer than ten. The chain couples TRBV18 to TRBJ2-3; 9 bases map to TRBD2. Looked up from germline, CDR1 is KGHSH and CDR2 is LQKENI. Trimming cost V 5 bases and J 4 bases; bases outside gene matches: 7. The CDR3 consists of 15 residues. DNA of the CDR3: TGTGCCAGCTCATCGGCGGGGGGGCGAGCAGATACGCAGTATTTT. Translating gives CASSSAGGRADTQYF.

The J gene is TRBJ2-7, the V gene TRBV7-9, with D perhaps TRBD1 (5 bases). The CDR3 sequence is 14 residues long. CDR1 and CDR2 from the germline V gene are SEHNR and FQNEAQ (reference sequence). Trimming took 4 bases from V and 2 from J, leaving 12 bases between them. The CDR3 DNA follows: TGTGCCAGCAGCTCTAAAGACAGTCCCTACGAGCAGTACTTC. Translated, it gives CASSSKDSPYEQYF.

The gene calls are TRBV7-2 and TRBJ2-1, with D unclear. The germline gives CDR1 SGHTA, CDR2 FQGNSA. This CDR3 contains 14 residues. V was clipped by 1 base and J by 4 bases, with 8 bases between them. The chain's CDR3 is CASSLGGKYNEQFF. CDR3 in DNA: TGTGCCAGCAGCTTAGGCGGAAAATACAATGAGCAGTTCTTC. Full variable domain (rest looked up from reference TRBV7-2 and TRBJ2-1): GAGVSQSPSNKVTEKGKDVELRCDPISGHTALYWYRQSLGQGLEFLIYFQGNSAPDKSGLPSDRFSAERTGGSVSTLTIQRTQQEDSAVYLCASSLGGKYNEQFFGPGTRLTVL.

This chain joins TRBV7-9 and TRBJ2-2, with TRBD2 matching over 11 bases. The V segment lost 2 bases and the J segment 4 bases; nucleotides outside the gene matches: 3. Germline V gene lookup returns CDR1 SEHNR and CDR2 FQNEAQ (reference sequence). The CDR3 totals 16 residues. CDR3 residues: CASSLTSGRPTGELFF. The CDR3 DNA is TGTGCCAGCAGCTTAACTAGCGGGAGACCCACCGGGGAGCTGTTTTTT.

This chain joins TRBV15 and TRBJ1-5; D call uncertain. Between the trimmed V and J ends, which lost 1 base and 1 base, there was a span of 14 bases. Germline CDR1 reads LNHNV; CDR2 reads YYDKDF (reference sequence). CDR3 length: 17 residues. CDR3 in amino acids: CATSRGSWYQSNQPQHF. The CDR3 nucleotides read TGTGCCACCAGCAGAGGCAGCTGGTATCAGAGCAATCAGCCCCAGCATTTT. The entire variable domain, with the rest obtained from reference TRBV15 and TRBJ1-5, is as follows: DAMVIQNPRYQVTQFGKPVTLSCSQTLNHNVMYWYQQKSSQAPKLLFHYYDKDFNNEADTPDNFQSRRPNTSFCFLDIRSPGLGDTAMYLCATSRGSWYQSNQPQHFGDGTRLSIL.

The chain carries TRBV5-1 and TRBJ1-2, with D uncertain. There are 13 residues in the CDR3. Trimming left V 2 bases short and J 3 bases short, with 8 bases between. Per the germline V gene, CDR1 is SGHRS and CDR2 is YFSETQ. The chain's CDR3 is CASSFWVHYGYTF. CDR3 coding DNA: TGCGCCAGCAGCTTTTGGGTGCACTATGGCTACACCTTC.

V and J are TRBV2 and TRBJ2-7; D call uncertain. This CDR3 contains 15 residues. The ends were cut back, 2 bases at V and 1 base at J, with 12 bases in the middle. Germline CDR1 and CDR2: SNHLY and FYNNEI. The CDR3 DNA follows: TGTGCCAGCAGTGAAACCGAGCTGGGGTCCTACGAGCAGTACTTC. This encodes CASSETELGSYEQYF.

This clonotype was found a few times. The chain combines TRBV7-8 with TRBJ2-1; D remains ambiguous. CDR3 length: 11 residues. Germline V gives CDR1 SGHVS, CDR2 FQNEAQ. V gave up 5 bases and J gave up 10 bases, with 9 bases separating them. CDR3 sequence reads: CASSHLREQFF. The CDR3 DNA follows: TGTGCCAGCAGCCACCTTAGGGAGCAGTTCTTC. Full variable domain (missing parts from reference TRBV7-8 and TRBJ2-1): GAGVSQSPRYKVAKRGQDVALRCDPISGHVSLFWYQQALGQGPEFLTYFQNEAQLDKSGLPSDRFFAERPEGSVSTLKIQRTQQEDSAVYLCASSHLREQFFGPGTRLTVL.

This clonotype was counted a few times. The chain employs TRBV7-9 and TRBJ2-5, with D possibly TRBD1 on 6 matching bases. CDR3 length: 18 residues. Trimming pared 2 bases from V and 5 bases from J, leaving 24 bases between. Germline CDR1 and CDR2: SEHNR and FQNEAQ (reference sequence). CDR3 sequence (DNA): TGTGCCAGCAGCTTAATAGTAGAAGGCCCCCAGGGGAGCGAGACCCAGTACTTC. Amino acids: CASSLIVEGPQGSETQYF. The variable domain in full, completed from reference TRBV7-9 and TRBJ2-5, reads DTGVSQNPRHKITKRGQNVTFRCDPISEHNRLYWYRQTLGQGPEFLTYFQNEAQLEKSRLLSDRFSAERPKGSFSTLEIQRTEQGDSAMYLCASSLIVEGPQGSETQYFGPGTRLLVL.

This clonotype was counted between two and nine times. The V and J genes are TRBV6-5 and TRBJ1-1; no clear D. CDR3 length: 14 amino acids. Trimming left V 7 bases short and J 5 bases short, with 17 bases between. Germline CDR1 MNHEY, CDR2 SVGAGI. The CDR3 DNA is TGTGCCAGCAACTACCACGCGGGGAAGACTGAAGCTTTCTTT. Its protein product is CASNYHAGKTEAFF.

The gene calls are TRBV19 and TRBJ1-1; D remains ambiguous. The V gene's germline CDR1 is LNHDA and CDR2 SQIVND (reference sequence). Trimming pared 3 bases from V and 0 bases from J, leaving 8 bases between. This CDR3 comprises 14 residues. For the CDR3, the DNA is TGTGCCAGTAGTATGTCTACACTGAACACTGAAGCTTTCTTT. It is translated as CASSMSTLNTEAFF.

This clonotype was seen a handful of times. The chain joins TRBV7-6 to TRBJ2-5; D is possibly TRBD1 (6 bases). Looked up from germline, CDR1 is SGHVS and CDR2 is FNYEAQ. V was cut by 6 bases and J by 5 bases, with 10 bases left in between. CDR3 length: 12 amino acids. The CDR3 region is CASRGQGETQYF. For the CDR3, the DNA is TGTGCCAGCAGGGGGCAGGGGGAGACCCAGTACTTC.

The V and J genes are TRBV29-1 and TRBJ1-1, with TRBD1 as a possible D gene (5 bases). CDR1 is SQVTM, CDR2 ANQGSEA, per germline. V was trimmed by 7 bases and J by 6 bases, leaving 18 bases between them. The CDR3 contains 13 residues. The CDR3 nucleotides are TGCAGCGCCGGGGTGGGGCAGCCTGCTGAAGCTTTCTTT. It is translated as CSAGVGQPAEAFF.

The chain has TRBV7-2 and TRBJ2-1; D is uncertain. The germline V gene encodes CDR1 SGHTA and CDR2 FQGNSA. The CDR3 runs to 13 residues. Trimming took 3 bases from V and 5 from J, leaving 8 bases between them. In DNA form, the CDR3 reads TGTGCCAGCAGCTTCACTCGGGACAATGAGCAGTTCTTC. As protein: CASSFTRDNEQFF.

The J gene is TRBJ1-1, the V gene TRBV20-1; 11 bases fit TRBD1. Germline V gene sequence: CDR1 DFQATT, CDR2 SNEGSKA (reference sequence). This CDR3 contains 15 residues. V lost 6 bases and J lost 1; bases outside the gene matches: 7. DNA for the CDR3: TGCAGTGCCGAAGATGGGACAGGGGGGAACACTGAAGCTTTCTTT. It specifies CSAEDGTGGNTEAFF.

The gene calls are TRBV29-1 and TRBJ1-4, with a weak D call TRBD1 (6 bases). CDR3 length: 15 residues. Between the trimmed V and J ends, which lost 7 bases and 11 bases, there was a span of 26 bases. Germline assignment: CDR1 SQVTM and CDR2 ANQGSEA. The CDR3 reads CSATVGGAGSGKLFF. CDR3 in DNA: TGCAGCGCCACCGTTGGGGGGGCCGGTTCGGGGAAACTGTTTTTT.

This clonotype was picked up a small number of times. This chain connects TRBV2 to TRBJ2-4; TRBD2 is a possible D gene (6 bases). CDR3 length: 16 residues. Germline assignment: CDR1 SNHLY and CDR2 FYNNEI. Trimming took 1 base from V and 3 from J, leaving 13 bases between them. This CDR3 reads CASSEGGGDGKNIQYF. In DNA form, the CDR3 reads TGTGCCAGCAGTGAAGGAGGAGGGGACGGCAAAAACATTCAGTACTTC.

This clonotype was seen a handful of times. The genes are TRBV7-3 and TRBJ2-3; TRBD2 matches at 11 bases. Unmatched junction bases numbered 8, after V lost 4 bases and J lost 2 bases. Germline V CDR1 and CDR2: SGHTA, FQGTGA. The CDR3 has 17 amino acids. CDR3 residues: CASSSGLAGWTTDTQYF. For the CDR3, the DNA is TGTGCCAGCAGCTCAGGACTAGCGGGCTGGACCACAGATACGCAGTATTTT.

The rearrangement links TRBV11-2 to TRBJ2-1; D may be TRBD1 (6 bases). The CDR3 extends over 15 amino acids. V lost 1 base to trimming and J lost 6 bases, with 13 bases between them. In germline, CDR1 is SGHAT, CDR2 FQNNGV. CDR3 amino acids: CASSLGGLAPNEQFF. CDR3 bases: TGTGCCAGCAGCTTAGGGGGGCTAGCCCCCAATGAGCAGTTCTTC.

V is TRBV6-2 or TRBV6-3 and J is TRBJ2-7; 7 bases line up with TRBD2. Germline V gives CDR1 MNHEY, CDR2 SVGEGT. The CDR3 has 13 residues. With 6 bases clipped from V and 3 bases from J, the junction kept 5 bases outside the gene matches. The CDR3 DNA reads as TGTGCCAGCAGACCAACTAGCGACTACGAGCAGTACTTC. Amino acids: CASRPTSDYEQYF.

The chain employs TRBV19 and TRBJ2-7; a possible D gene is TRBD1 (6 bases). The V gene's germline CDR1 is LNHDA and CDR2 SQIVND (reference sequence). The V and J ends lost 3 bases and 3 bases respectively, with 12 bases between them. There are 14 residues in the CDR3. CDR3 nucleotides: TGTGCCAGTAGTATGGACAGCGGCAGCTACGAGCAGTACTTC. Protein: CASSMDSGSYEQYF.